Each of the 31 T cell receptor beta chains below was sequenced from the same sample in a study of regulatory T cells. Study-wide results and caveats: Hydrophobic residues at CDR3 positions 6 and 7 were enriched in conventional CD4+ T cells of CD3G-deficient patients.

Their recognized antigens are unknown. Amplification used 52 TRBV primers and 13 TRBJ primers. Libraries were prepared by immunoSEQ multiplex PCR; TCRdb keeps only in-frame clonotypes and omits some of them. Altogether more than 15,000 clones are present, around 84% being singletons, with the ten largest covering around 8%. Sequenced: conventional CD4+ T cells sorted from blood. The source is a person aged 30-39 years with CD3G deficiency.

This clone was seen more than once but under ten times. This rearrangement joins TRBV6-1 to TRBJ1-5; no definite D call. Germline CDR1 is MNHNS and CDR2 is SASEGT. Between the trimmed V and J ends, which lost 6 bases and 5 bases, there was a span of 11 bases. This CDR3 is 13 amino acids long. In DNA form, the CDR3 reads TGTGCCAGCAGCCACCGGCGGGATCAGCCCCAGCATTTT. Its translation is CASSHRRDQPQHF.

The chain uses TRBV28 and TRBJ2-2; tentative D call: TRBD2 (6 bases). V was pared by 10 bases and J by 4 bases, with 16 bases between. The CDR3 covers 14 residues. Germline V CDR1 and CDR2: MDHEN, SYDVKM. CDR3 sequence reads: CAITRGKGTGELFF. Written as DNA, the CDR3 is TGTGCCATTACGCGGGGAAAAGGCACCGGGGAGCTGTTTTTT.

The V gene is TRBV7-9, the J gene TRBJ2-3; D is possibly TRBD1 (6 bases). Germline V gives CDR1 SEHNR, CDR2 FQNEAQ (reference sequence). Deletions cut 5 bases from V and 0 bases from J, with 15 bases between. This CDR3 comprises 16 residues. Here the CDR3 reads CASSPGHSSSTDTQYF. The CDR3 DNA is TGTGCCAGCAGCCCGGGACATTCGTCTAGCACAGATACGCAGTATTTT.

This chain links TRBV28 with TRBJ1-5, with unresolved D. The CDR3 spans 17 residues. Germline lookup yields CDR1 MDHEN and CDR2 SYDVKM. V shed 8 bases and J shed 0 bases, with 20 bases lying between them. The CDR3 nucleotides read TGTGCCAGCTCCAGGAGGTGGGGAAAATATAGCAATCAGCCCCAGCATTTT. Protein sequence: CASSRRWGKYSNQPQHF.

This chain uses TRBV6-5 with TRBJ2-7; 10 bases align to TRBD1. The CDR3 spans 13 residues. The ends lost 5 bases at V and 6 bases at J; junction bases unmatched: 4. Germline V gene sequence: CDR1 MNHEY, CDR2 SVGAGI. CDR3 nucleotide sequence: TGTGCCAGCAGTGGGGGACAGGGGACCGAGCAGTACTTC. Translation: CASSGGQGTEQYF.

This chain connects TRBV28 to TRBJ1-5, with D hard to call. V was cut by 3 bases and J by 1 base, with 4 bases left in between. The CDR3 covers 13 residues. Germline-derived CDR1 and CDR2 are MDHEN and SYDVKM. CDR3 sequence reads: CASSFTSNQPQHF. The CDR3 DNA follows: TGTGCCAGCAGTTTCACCAGCAATCAGCCCCAGCATTTT.

V gene TRBV5-1 combines with J gene TRBJ1-5; no definite D call. Germline V CDR1 and CDR2: SGHRS, YFSETQ. This CDR3 has 18 amino acids. The V and J ends lost 3 bases and 1 base respectively, with 20 bases between them. CDR3 DNA: TGCGCCAGCAGCTCCCTTATTCCGGGAGCTGGGAGCAATCAGCCCCAGCATTTT. It codes for CASSSLIPGAGSNQPQHF. Using reference TRBV5-1 and TRBJ1-5 for the parts outside the CDR3, the full variable domain is KAGVTQTPRYLIKTRGQQVTLSCSPISGHRSVSWYQQTPGQGLQFLFEYFSETQRNKGNFPGRFSGRQFSNSRSEMNVSTLELGDSALYLCASSSLIPGAGSNQPQHFGDGTRLSIL.

This rearrangement joins TRBV18 to TRBJ2-7; D is perhaps TRBD1 or TRBD2 (5 bases each). The CDR3 is 13 amino acids. Deletions cut 3 bases from V and 6 bases from J, with 12 bases between. The germline V gene encodes CDR1 KGHSH and CDR2 LQKENI. The CDR3 sequence is CASSPIGTSEQYF. The CDR3 DNA sequence: TGTGCCAGCTCACCTATCGGGACCTCCGAGCAGTACTTC.

This clone was observed a handful of times. The CDR3 DNA sequence: TGTGCCAGCAGTTTGGGGACTAGCGGGAGGCCGAACACCGGGGAGCTGTTTTTT. Translating gives CASSLGTSGRPNTGELFF. This sequence joins TRBV28 and TRBJ2-2, with 15 bases aligning to TRBD2. V was clipped by 3 bases and J by 0 bases; unmatched bases: 2. CDR1 and CDR2 from the germline V gene are MDHEN and SYDVKM. This CDR3 is built from 18 residues. Filled out from reference TRBV28 and TRBJ2-2, the complete variable domain reads DVKVTQSSRYLVKRTGEKVFLECVQDMDHENMFWYRQDPGLGLRLIYFSYDVKMKEKGDIPEGYSVSREKKERFSLILESASTNQTSMYLCASSLGTSGRPNTGELFFGEGSRLTVL.

J is TRBJ2-7 and V is TRBV5-1; D possibly corresponds to TRBD1 (6 bases). Germline CDR1 reads SGHRS; CDR2 reads YFSETQ. The CDR3 length is 14 residues. Trimming pared 2 bases from V and 6 bases from J, leaving 15 bases between. CDR3 amino acids: CASSFTGPRGEQYF. DNA of the CDR3: TGCGCCAGCAGCTTTACGGGACCCAGGGGCGAGCAGTACTTC.

The rearrangement joins TRBV28 to TRBJ1-2; weak D call: TRBD1 (5 bases). The CDR3 is made up of 16 amino acids. Deletions cut 5 bases from V and 4 bases from J, with 20 bases between. CDR1 MDHEN and CDR2 SYDVKM come from the germline V gene. CDR3 DNA: TGTGCCAGCAGTCCCTCAAGGGCAGGGTGGGTCTATGGCTACACCTTC. Amino acids: CASSPSRAGWVYGYTF.

The V call is TRBV28, the J call TRBJ1-6; D is perhaps TRBD1 (6 bases). The length of the CDR3 is 12 residues. Germline lookup yields CDR1 MDHEN and CDR2 SYDVKM. V gave up 1 base and J gave up 18 bases, with 13 bases separating them. The CDR3 DNA follows: TGTGCCAGCAGTTTATCTGGGGGCCTGCCCCACTTT. Amino acid sequence: CASSLSGGLPHF.

The V call is TRBV7-9, the J call TRBJ2-3; the D call may be TRBD1 or TRBD2 (5 bases each). Germline lookup yields CDR1 SEHNR and CDR2 FQNEAQ (reference sequence). The CDR3 length is 15 residues. Trimming removed 1 base at V and 2 bases at J, with 10 bases between. The CDR3 region is CASSLGGRYTDTQYF. DNA for the CDR3: TGTGCCAGCAGCTTAGGGGGACGGTACACAGATACGCAGTATTTT.

The chain joins TRBV5-1 to TRBJ2-7, with 8 positions matching TRBD1. Germline values: CDR1 SGHRS, CDR2 YFSETQ. The J segment lost 5 bases and the V segment lost 1 base, leaving 5 bases of the junction unmatched. CDR3 length: 14 amino acids. This chain's CDR3 is CASSLSGGGHEQYF. In DNA, the CDR3 is TGCGCCAGCAGCTTGTCAGGGGGCGGCCACGAGCAGTACTTC.

This clone was detected only a few times. The chain is built from TRBV6-1 and TRBJ1-2; D call uncertain. The V gene's germline CDR1 is MNHNS and CDR2 SASEGT. CDR3 length equals 12 residues. The V end was cut by 5 bases, the J end by 3 bases, with 7 bases between. The CDR3: CASSNLYYGYTF. The CDR3 bases are TGTGCCAGCAGTAACCTCTACTATGGCTACACCTTC.

This clone has a single count. The rearrangement joins TRBV10-3 to TRBJ1-6, with TRBD1 matching 9 bases. With V trimmed by 10 bases and J by 13 bases, 11 bases remained unmatched. This CDR3 has 13 amino acids. Germline V gives CDR1 ENHRY, CDR2 SYGVKD. Written as DNA, the CDR3 is TGTGCCACCGGACAGGGGCAATTTTTGCCCCTCCACTTT. Translating it yields CATGQGQFLPLHF.

For the CDR3, the DNA is TGTGCCAGCAGTTTATACGGGACAGCACATGGCTACACCTTC. Translating gives CASSLYGTAHGYTF. The J gene is TRBJ1-2, the V gene TRBV28, with 7 bases that match TRBD1. The CDR3 length is 14 residues. Trimming at V came to 1 base and at J to 6 bases, leaving 5 bases not matched to a gene. The germline CDR1 and CDR2 sequences are MDHEN and SYDVKM.

The chain joins TRBV6-1 to TRBJ2-7; possibly TRBD1 for D (5 bases). This CDR3 region has 14 residues. V was clipped by 6 bases and J by 3 bases, with 15 bases between them. CDR1 and CDR2 (germline): MNHNS, SASEGT. CDR3 DNA sequence: TGTGCCAGCAGCGTCTCGTCAGGGCGCTACGAGCAGTACTTC. This encodes CASSVSSGRYEQYF.

V gene TRBV6-6 combines with J gene TRBJ1-2; TRBD1 is a possible D gene (5 bases). Germline-derived CDR1 and CDR2 are MNHNY and SVGAGI (reference sequence). The CDR3 runs to 15 residues. Trimming stripped 0 bases from V and 7 bases from J, with 15 bases between. CDR3: CASSYSLFGAGGYTF. Here the CDR3 DNA reads TGTGCCAGCAGTTACTCATTATTCGGGGCTGGTGGCTACACCTTC.

About this clone: One end of the junction varies from germline; a read error may be responsible. The gene calls are TRBV19 and TRBJ2-5; TRBD2 agrees at 12 bases. This CDR3 spans 15 amino acids. CDR1 and CDR2 from the germline V gene are LNHDA and SQIVND (reference sequence). The CDR3 nucleotides read TGTGCCGGTAGTCCTCTAGCGGGGGGGCCAGAGACCCAGTACTTC. This encodes CAGSPLAGGPETQYF.

The V gene is TRBV6-6, the J gene TRBJ2-1, with 8 bases identical to TRBD2. V gave up 0 bases and J gave up 6 bases; unmatched junction bases: 4. Germline CDR1 reads MNHNY; CDR2 reads SVGAGI (reference sequence). CDR3 length equals 15 residues. The CDR3 region has the DNA TGTGCCAGCAGTTACTCCTCCGGGAGGGGCAATGAGCAGTTCTTC. Residues: CASSYSSGRGNEQFF.

V and J are TRBV28 and TRBJ1-5; D not resolved. The V end was cut by 6 bases, the J end by 2 bases, with 11 bases between. Germline CDR1 and CDR2: MDHEN and SYDVKM. This CDR3 region has 14 residues. The DNA for the CDR3 is TGTGCCAGCAGCCAAGGGTCGGGCAATCAGCCCCAGCATTTT. It is translated as CASSQGSGNQPQHF.

V is TRBV6-6 and J is TRBJ1-1; 7 nucleotides match TRBD1. The CDR3 spans 15 residues. The germline V gene has CDR1 MNHNY and CDR2 SVGAGI (reference sequence). Trimming removed 1 base from V and 1 base from J; junction bases left unmatched: 3. The CDR3 sequence is CASSYWTGENTEAFF. CDR3 bases: TGTGCCAGCAGTTACTGGACAGGCGAGAACACTGAAGCTTTCTTT.

The chain recombines TRBV4-1 with TRBJ2-1, with TRBD2 matching 11 bases. The CDR3 runs 14 residues. Germline-derived CDR1 and CDR2 are MGHRA and YSYEKL. V was pared by 4 bases and J by 7 bases, with 3 bases of the junction left unmatched. Here the CDR3 DNA reads TGCGCCAGCAGCCTAGCGGGAGGGCCTAATGAGCAGTTCTTC. This gives the protein CASSLAGGPNEQFF.

The chain carries TRBV28 and TRBJ1-5; D is unresolved. The CDR3 has 15 residues. V dropped 6 bases and J dropped 4 bases, with 16 bases sitting between them. Germline V CDR1 and CDR2: MDHEN, SYDVKM. The DNA of the CDR3 is TGTGCCAGCAGCTCTCTCCGGGCCAGGAATCAGCCCCAGCATTTT. Protein product: CASSSLRARNQPQHF. Variable domain in full (rest from reference TRBV28 and TRBJ1-5): DVKVTQSSRYLVKRTGEKVFLECVQDMDHENMFWYRQDPGLGLRLIYFSYDVKMKEKGDIPEGYSVSREKKERFSLILESASTNQTSMYLCASSSLRARNQPQHFGDGTRLSIL.

This chain uses TRBV28 with TRBJ2-7, with D tentatively TRBD1 or TRBD2 (7 bases each). Trimming shortened V by 6 bases and J by 0 bases, and 18 bases separated the two germline ends. The CDR3 contains 16 residues. CDR1 MDHEN and CDR2 SYDVKM come from the germline V gene. DNA of the CDR3: TGTGCCAGCAGCCTCGGGACAGCGGGGACCTCCTACGAGCAGTACTTC. It encodes CASSLGTAGTSYEQYF.

This clone has only a few counts. V gene TRBV6-1 combines with J gene TRBJ2-7, with D possibly being TRBD1 (5 bases). Germline CDR1 is MNHNS and CDR2 is SASEGT. V was trimmed by 6 bases and J by 6 bases, leaving 15 bases between them. The CDR3 covers 13 residues. In nucleotides, the CDR3 is TGTGCCAGCAGAGACAGTATCCTACGCGAGCAGTACTTC. This gives the protein CASRDSILREQYF.

The chain joins TRBV7-8 to TRBJ2-5; perhaps TRBD1 as D (6 bases). Trimming cost V 5 bases and J 5 bases, with 18 bases left between them. Germline assignment: CDR1 SGHVS and CDR2 FQNEAQ. The CDR3 length is 15 residues. In DNA, the CDR3 is TGTGCCAGCAGCCCTAGGGGCTACCAGGGGGAGACCCAGTACTTC. As protein: CASSPRGYQGETQYF.

The V gene is TRBV5-1, the J gene TRBJ2-1; D is unresolved. Germline CDR1 SGHRS, CDR2 YFSETQ. Trimming pared 0 bases from V and 5 bases from J, leaving 12 bases between. The CDR3 has 15 residues. CDR3 nucleotides: TGCGCCAGCAGCTTGGCGAGCCTTGGCCACAATGAGCAGTTCTTC. This encodes CASSLASLGHNEQFF. The full variable domain, with the rest looked up from reference TRBV5-1 and TRBJ2-1, is KAGVTQTPRYLIKTRGQQVTLSCSPISGHRSVSWYQQTPGQGLQFLFEYFSETQRNKGNFPGRFSGRQFSNSRSEMNVSTLELGDSALYLCASSLASLGHNEQFFGPGTRLTVL.

This chain uses TRBV6-1 with TRBJ1-1; D is unresolved. CDR3 size: 13 residues. Germline values: CDR1 MNHNS, CDR2 SASEGT. The ends were cut back, 2 bases at V and 4 bases at J, with 8 bases in the middle. The DNA of the CDR3 is TGTGCCAGCAGTGAAAGGCGGCGCACTGAAGCTTTCTTT. It encodes CASSERRRTEAFF.

The chain joins TRBV7-9 to TRBJ1-6, with a weak D call TRBD1 (5 bases). This CDR3 has 15 residues. V was shortened by 1 base and J by 7 bases, with 11 bases between the two germline ends. Germline loops: CDR1 SEHNR, CDR2 FQNEAQ (reference sequence). CDR3 sequence (DNA): TGTGCCAGCAGCTTAGGAGGGAACAGGAATTCACCCCTCCACTTT. Its protein product is CASSLGGNRNSPLHF.